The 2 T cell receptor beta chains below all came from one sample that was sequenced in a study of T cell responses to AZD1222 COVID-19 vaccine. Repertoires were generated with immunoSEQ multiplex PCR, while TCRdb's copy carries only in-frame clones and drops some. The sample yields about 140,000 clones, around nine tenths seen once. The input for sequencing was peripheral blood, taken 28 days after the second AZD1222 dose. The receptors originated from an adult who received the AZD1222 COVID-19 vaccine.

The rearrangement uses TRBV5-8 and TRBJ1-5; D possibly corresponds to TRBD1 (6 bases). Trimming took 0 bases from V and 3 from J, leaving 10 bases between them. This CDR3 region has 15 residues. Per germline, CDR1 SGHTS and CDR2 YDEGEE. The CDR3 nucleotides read TGTGCCAGCAGCTTGGGTGGACAGCTCAATCAGCCCCAGCATTTT. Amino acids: CASSLGGQLNQPQHF.

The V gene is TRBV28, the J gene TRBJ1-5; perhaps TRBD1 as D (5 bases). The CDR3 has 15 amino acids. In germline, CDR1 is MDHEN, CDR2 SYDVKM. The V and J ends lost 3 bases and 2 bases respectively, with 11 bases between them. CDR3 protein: CASSLRSGGNQPQHF. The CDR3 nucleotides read TGTGCCAGCAGTTTGAGATCGGGGGGCAATCAGCCCCAGCATTTT.